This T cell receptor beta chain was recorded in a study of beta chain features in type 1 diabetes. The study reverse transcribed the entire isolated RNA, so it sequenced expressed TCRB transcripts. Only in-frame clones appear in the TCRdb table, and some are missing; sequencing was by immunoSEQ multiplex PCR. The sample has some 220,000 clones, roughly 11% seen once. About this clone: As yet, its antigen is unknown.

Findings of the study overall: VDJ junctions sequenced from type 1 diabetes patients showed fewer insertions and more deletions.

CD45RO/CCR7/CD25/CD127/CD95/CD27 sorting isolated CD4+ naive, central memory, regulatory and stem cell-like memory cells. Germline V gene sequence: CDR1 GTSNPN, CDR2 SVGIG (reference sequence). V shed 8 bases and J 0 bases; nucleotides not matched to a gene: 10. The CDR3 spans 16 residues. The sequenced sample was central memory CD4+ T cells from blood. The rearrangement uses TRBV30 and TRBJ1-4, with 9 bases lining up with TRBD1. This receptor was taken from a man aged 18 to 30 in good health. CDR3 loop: CAGGTGGPATNEKLFF. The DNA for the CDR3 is TGTGCCGGGGGAACAGGGGGCCCAGCAACTAATGAAAAACTGTTTTTT.